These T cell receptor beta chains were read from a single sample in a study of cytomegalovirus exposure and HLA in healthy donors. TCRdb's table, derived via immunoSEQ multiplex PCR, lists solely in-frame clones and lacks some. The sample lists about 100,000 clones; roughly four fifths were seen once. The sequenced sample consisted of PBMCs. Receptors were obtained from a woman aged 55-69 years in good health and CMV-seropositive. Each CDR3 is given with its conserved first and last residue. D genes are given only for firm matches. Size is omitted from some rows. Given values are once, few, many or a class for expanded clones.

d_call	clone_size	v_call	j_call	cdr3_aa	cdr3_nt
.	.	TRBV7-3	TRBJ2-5	CASSPDWGETQYF	TGTGCCAGCAGCCCGGACTGGGGAGAGACCCAGTACTTC
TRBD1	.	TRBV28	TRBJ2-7	CASTPGTGIYEQYF	TGTGCCAGCACCCCCGGGACAGGGATCTACGAGCAGTACTTC
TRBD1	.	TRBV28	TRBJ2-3	CASSLSRQGTDTQYF	TGTGCCAGCAGTTTGTCGAGACAGGGGACAGATACGCAGTATTTT
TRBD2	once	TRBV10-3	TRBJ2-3	CAIRGPGGDTQYF	TGTGCCATCAGGGGACCGGGGGGGGATACGCAGTATTTT
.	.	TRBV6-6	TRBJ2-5	CASSYSSEAQYF	TGTGCCAGCAGTTACTCGTCCGAGGCCCAGTACTTC
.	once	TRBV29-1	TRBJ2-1	CSVEQGYNEQFF	TGCAGCGTTGAACAGGGGTACAATGAGCAGTTCTTC
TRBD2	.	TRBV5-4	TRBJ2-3	CASSWGTSGSRGTDTQYF	TGTGCCAGCAGCTGGGGGACTAGCGGGAGTCGAGGGACAGATACGCAGTATTTT
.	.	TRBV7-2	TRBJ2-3	CASSLSRGTDTQYF	TGTGCCAGCAGCTTATCCCGAGGGACAGATACGCAGTATTTT
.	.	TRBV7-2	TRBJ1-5	CASSFRRDQPQHF	TGTGCCAGCAGCTTCCGGAGGGATCAGCCCCAGCATTTT
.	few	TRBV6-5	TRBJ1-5	CASSYSSGMDQPQHF	TGTGCCAGCAGTTACAGTTCAGGGATGGATCAGCCCCAGCATTTT
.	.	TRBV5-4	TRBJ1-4	CASSFFGGIGTNEKLFF	TGTGCCAGCAGCTTCTTCGGGGGTATAGGGACTAATGAAAAACTGTTTTTT
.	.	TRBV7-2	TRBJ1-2	CASSPGGYGYTF	TGTGCCAGCAGCCCAGGAGGATATGGCTACACCTTC
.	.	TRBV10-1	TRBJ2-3	CASSESLIQGDTQYF	TGCGCCAGCAGTGAGTCGCTGATTCAGGGAGATACGCAGTATTTT
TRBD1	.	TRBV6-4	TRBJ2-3	CATGQGVTDTQYF	TGTGCCACAGGACAGGGGGTAACAGATACGCAGTATTTT
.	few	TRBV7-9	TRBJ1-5	CASSPWESNQPQHF	TGTGCCAGCAGCCCGTGGGAGAGCAATCAGCCCCAGCATTTT
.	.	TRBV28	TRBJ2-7	CASSFGVSSYEQYF	TGTGCCAGCAGTTTTGGAGTAAGCTCCTACGAGCAGTACTTC
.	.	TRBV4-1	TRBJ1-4	CASSQLGVIDRFF	TGCGCCAGCAGCCAGCTTGGGGTAATCGACAGGTTTTTT
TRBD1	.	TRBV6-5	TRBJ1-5	CASSYGQGGGPQHF	TGTGCCAGCAGTTACGGACAGGGTGGTGGGCCCCAGCATTTT
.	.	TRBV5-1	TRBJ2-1	CASSSYSSSYNEQFF	TGCGCCAGCAGCTCCTACAGTTCATCCTACAATGAGCAGTTCTTC
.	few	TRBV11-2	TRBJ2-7	CASSLGQDSYEQYF	TGTGCCAGCAGCTTAGGACAGGATTCCTACGAGCAGTACTTC
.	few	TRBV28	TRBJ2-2	CASSLGGKTTGELFF	TGTGCCAGCAGTTTAGGGGGGAAAACCACCGGGGAGCTGTTTTTT
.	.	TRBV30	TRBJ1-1	CAWKRDTLNTEAFF	TGTGCCTGGAAGAGGGACACTTTGAACACTGAAGCTTTCTTT
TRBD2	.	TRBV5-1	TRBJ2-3	CASSLERETDTQYF	TGCGCCAGCAGCTTGGAGCGGGAAACAGATACGCAGTATTTT
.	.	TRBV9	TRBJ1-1	CASSVGRGGEAFF	TGTGCCAGCAGCGTAGGTAGGGGAGGGGAAGCTTTCTTT
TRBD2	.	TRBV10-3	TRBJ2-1	CASLPGLAGGRIGNEQFF	TGTGCCAGCCTTCCGGGACTAGCGGGAGGGCGAATCGGGAATGAGCAGTTCTTC
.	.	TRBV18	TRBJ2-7	CASSPERQNSYEQYF	TGTGCCAGCTCACCAGAGCGCCAAAACTCCTACGAGCAGTACTTC
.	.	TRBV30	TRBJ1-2	CAWRNGVRWGYTF	TGTGCCTGGAGAAACGGGGTCCGCTGGGGCTACACCTTC
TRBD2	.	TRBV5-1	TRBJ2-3	CASSSLKRTSGRGFPQYF	TGCGCCAGCAGCTCGTTGAAGCGGACTAGCGGGAGAGGGTTCCCGCAGTATTTT
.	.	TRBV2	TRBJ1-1	CASSDQGVTEAFF	TGTGCCAGCAGTGATCAGGGTGTGACTGAAGCTTTCTTT
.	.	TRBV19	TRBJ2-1	CASSLQGGYNEQFF	TGTGCCAGTAGTTTACAGGGAGGGTACAATGAGCAGTTCTTC
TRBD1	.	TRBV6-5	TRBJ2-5	CASSLTRTGIKTQYF	TGTGCCAGCAGCCTAACTAGGACAGGGATAAAGACCCAGTACTTC
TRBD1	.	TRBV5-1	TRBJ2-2	CASSSTGLAGELFF	TGCGCCAGCAGTTCGACAGGGTTGGCCGGGGAGCTGTTTTTT
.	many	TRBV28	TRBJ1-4	CATPEEGINEKLFF	TGTGCCACCCCAGAGGAGGGGATTAATGAAAAACTGTTTTTT
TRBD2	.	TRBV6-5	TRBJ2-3	CASSRLAAQDTQYF	TGTGCCAGCAGTCGACTAGCGGCACAGGATACGCAGTATTTT
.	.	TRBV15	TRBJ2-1	CATSNRDAALSEQFF	TGTGCCACCAGCAACCGGGATGCGGCACTCAGTGAGCAGTTCTTC
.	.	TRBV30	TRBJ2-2	CAWSPSNTGELFF	TGTGCCTGGAGCCCGTCGAACACCGGGGAGCTGTTTTTT